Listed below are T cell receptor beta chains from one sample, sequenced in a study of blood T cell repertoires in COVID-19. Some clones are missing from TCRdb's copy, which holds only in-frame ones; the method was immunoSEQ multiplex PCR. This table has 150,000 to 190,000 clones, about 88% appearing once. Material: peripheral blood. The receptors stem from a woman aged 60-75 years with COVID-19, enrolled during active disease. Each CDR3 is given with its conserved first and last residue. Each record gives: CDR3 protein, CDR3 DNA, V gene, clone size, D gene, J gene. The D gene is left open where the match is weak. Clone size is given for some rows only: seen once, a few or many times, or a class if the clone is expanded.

cdr3_aa: CAWTPGTGNTIYF
cdr3_nt: TGTGCCTGGACCCCGGGAACTGGAAACACCATATATTTT
v_call: TRBV30
clone_size: .
d_call: .
j_call: TRBJ1-3

cdr3_aa: CASSKQGTYGYTF
cdr3_nt: TGTGCCAGCAGCAAACAGGGGACCTATGGCTACACCTTC
v_call: TRBV27
clone_size: .
d_call: TRBD1
j_call: TRBJ1-2

cdr3_aa: CARSLSGTGYF
cdr3_nt: TGTGCCAGAAGTCTTTCCGGGACAGGGTACTTC
v_call: TRBV5-3
clone_size: .
d_call: TRBD1
j_call: TRBJ2-7

cdr3_aa: CASSPTQGQPQHF
cdr3_nt: TGTGCCAGCTCACCCACTCAGGGTCAGCCCCAGCATTTT
v_call: TRBV18
clone_size: .
d_call: .
j_call: TRBJ1-5

cdr3_aa: CASSDIADRENIQYF
cdr3_nt: TGTGCCAGCAGTGATATTGCGGACAGGGAAAACATTCAGTACTTC
v_call: TRBV25-1
clone_size: .
d_call: TRBD1
j_call: TRBJ2-4

cdr3_aa: CATRQGSYNEQFF
cdr3_nt: TGCGCCACCAGACAGGGATCTTACAATGAGCAGTTCTTC
v_call: TRBV10-2
clone_size: .
d_call: TRBD1
j_call: TRBJ2-1

cdr3_aa: CASSLGHTEAFF
cdr3_nt: TGTGCCAGCAGTTTAGGGCACACTGAAGCTTTCTTT
v_call: TRBV28
clone_size: .
d_call: .
j_call: TRBJ1-1

cdr3_aa: CASSELSGYEQYF
cdr3_nt: TGTGCCAGCAGTGAACTGTCCGGGTACGAGCAGTACTTC
v_call: TRBV6-1
clone_size: .
d_call: .
j_call: TRBJ2-7

cdr3_aa: CASSPPAAEIRYTF
cdr3_nt: TGTGCCAGCTCACCACCCGCGGCGGAGATACGCTACACCTTC
v_call: TRBV18
clone_size: once
d_call: .
j_call: TRBJ1-2

cdr3_aa: CASSLDFNYGYTF
cdr3_nt: TGTGCCAGCAGTTTGGACTTTAACTATGGCTACACCTTC
v_call: TRBV7-9
clone_size: .
d_call: .
j_call: TRBJ1-2

cdr3_aa: CASSLQGAGEKLFF
cdr3_nt: TGTGCCAGCAGCTTACAGGGGGCCGGTGAAAAACTGTTTTTT
v_call: TRBV7-9
clone_size: .
d_call: TRBD1
j_call: TRBJ1-4

cdr3_aa: CASSGGWGQVNTEAFF
cdr3_nt: TGTGCCAGCAGCGGAGGATGGGGACAAGTGAACACTGAAGCTTTCTTT
v_call: TRBV9
clone_size: .
d_call: .
j_call: TRBJ1-1

cdr3_aa: CASDRGGYNEQFF
cdr3_nt: TGTGCCAGCGACAGGGGAGGATACAATGAGCAGTTCTTC
v_call: TRBV6-5
clone_size: .
d_call: TRBD1
j_call: TRBJ2-1

cdr3_aa: CASSLVLNTGELFF
cdr3_nt: TGTGCCAGCAGCTTAGTTCTGAACACCGGGGAGCTGTTTTTT
v_call: TRBV7-6
clone_size: .
d_call: .
j_call: TRBJ2-2

cdr3_aa: CATSDQRRDEQFF
cdr3_nt: TGTGCCACCAGTGATCAGCGTAGAGATGAGCAGTTCTTC
v_call: TRBV24-1
clone_size: .
d_call: .
j_call: TRBJ2-1

cdr3_aa: CASSRQSRGGLSYGYTF
cdr3_nt: TGCGCCAGCAGCCGACAAAGCCGGGGGGGGTTGAGCTATGGCTACACCTTC
v_call: TRBV4-1
clone_size: .
d_call: .
j_call: TRBJ1-2

cdr3_aa: CASSFDRTTEAFF
cdr3_nt: TGTGCCAGCAGTTTCGACAGGACCACTGAAGCTTTCTTT
v_call: TRBV6-5
clone_size: .
d_call: .
j_call: TRBJ1-1

cdr3_aa: CASSPTGLNTEAFF
cdr3_nt: TGTGCCAGCAGCCCTACAGGATTGAACACTGAAGCTTTCTTT
v_call: TRBV7-3
clone_size: .
d_call: .
j_call: TRBJ1-1

cdr3_aa: CASSLGRETRNEQFF
cdr3_nt: TGTGCCAGCAGCTTAGGGAGGGAGACGCGGAATGAGCAGTTCTTC
v_call: TRBV9
clone_size: .
d_call: TRBD2
j_call: TRBJ2-1

cdr3_aa: CASGTANTGELFF
cdr3_nt: TGCGCCAGCGGGACAGCGAACACCGGGGAGCTGTTTTTT
v_call: TRBV10-2
clone_size: .
d_call: TRBD1
j_call: TRBJ2-2

cdr3_aa: CASSLGSGGTDTQYF
cdr3_nt: TGTGCCAGCAGCTTAGGTAGCGGGGGGACAGATACGCAGTATTTT
v_call: TRBV11-3
clone_size: .
d_call: TRBD2
j_call: TRBJ2-3

cdr3_aa: CASSYSGRARGYTF
cdr3_nt: TGTGCCAGCAGTTACTCAGGCAGGGCCCGGGGCTACACCTTC
v_call: TRBV6-5
clone_size: .
d_call: .
j_call: TRBJ1-2

cdr3_aa: CATTRPGSNQPQHF
cdr3_nt: TGTGCCACCACAAGGCCGGGAAGCAATCAGCCCCAGCATTTT
v_call: TRBV19
clone_size: .
d_call: .
j_call: TRBJ1-5

cdr3_aa: CASSPPGQGRYGYTF
cdr3_nt: TGTGCCAGCAGTCCCCCGGGACAGGGGAGGTATGGCTACACCTTC
v_call: TRBV7-9
clone_size: .
d_call: TRBD1
j_call: TRBJ1-2

cdr3_aa: CASSPGQLAGYGYTF
cdr3_nt: TGTGCCAGCAGCCCGGGACAGCTGGCGGGCTATGGCTACACCTTC
v_call: TRBV14
clone_size: .
d_call: TRBD1
j_call: TRBJ1-2

cdr3_aa: CASSLGGGDRINNEQFF
cdr3_nt: TGTGCCAGCAGCTTAGGAGGTGGTGACAGAATTAACAATGAGCAGTTCTTC
v_call: TRBV13
clone_size: .
d_call: .
j_call: TRBJ2-1

cdr3_aa: CASSENGGLNTEAFF
cdr3_nt: TGTGCCAGCAGTGAAAATGGAGGTCTGAACACTGAAGCTTTCTTT
v_call: TRBV6-1
clone_size: once
d_call: .
j_call: TRBJ1-1

cdr3_aa: CASSLKGQGAHGYTF
cdr3_nt: TGCGCCAGCAGCTTAAAGGGACAGGGGGCGCATGGCTACACCTTC
v_call: TRBV5-1
clone_size: few
d_call: TRBD1
j_call: TRBJ1-2

cdr3_aa: CAVGVGGAGYTF
cdr3_nt: TGTGCCGTTGGAGTAGGAGGGGCTGGCTACACCTTC
v_call: TRBV6-5
clone_size: .
d_call: .
j_call: TRBJ1-2

cdr3_aa: CASSLSNRGYEQYF
cdr3_nt: TGCGCCAGCAGCTTGAGCAACAGGGGCTACGAGCAGTACTTC
v_call: TRBV5-1
clone_size: .
d_call: TRBD1
j_call: TRBJ2-7

cdr3_aa: CASSEASLRIQTTYEQYF
cdr3_nt: TGTGCCAGCAGTGAAGCGTCTCTTCGAATACAGACTACCTACGAGCAGTACTTC
v_call: TRBV6-1
clone_size: .
d_call: .
j_call: TRBJ2-7

cdr3_aa: CASSRRTSGGELFF
cdr3_nt: TGTGCCAGCAGCCGCCGGACTAGCGGCGGGGAGCTGTTTTTT
v_call: TRBV27
clone_size: .
d_call: TRBD2
j_call: TRBJ2-2

cdr3_aa: CASSPRWAPGQAGNTIYF
cdr3_nt: TGTGCCAGCTCACCAAGGTGGGCCCCGGGACAGGCGGGAAACACCATATATTTT
v_call: TRBV18
clone_size: .
d_call: TRBD1
j_call: TRBJ1-3

cdr3_aa: CASSAVNSNQPQHF
cdr3_nt: TGTGCCAGCAGTGCAGTCAATAGCAATCAGCCCCAGCATTTT
v_call: TRBV2
clone_size: few
d_call: .
j_call: TRBJ1-5

cdr3_aa: CASSQWRQNNNSPLHF
cdr3_nt: TGTGCCAGCAGCCAATGGCGACAGAACAATAATTCACCCCTCCACTTT
v_call: TRBV5-5
clone_size: .
d_call: .
j_call: TRBJ1-6

cdr3_aa: CASSLSGAGRNNEKLFF
cdr3_nt: TGTGCCAGCAGCTTGAGCGGGGCGGGCCGAAATAATGAAAAACTGTTTTTT
v_call: TRBV5-4
clone_size: .
d_call: .
j_call: TRBJ1-4

cdr3_aa: CATSSRQGVFIGYTF
cdr3_nt: TGTGCCACCAGCAGCCGACAAGGGGTCTTCATTGGCTACACCTTC
v_call: TRBV15
clone_size: once
d_call: .
j_call: TRBJ1-2

cdr3_aa: CASSEVPGGSQPQHF
cdr3_nt: TGTGCCAGCAGTGAAGTACCAGGGGGATCTCAGCCCCAGCATTTT
v_call: TRBV2
clone_size: .
d_call: TRBD1
j_call: TRBJ1-5

cdr3_aa: CASSLRTGAQPQHF
cdr3_nt: TGTGCCAGCAGCCTACGGACAGGGGCACAGCCCCAGCATTTT
v_call: TRBV5-6
clone_size: .
d_call: TRBD1
j_call: TRBJ1-5

cdr3_aa: CASSPSRGETDTQYF
cdr3_nt: TGTGCCAGCTCACCGTCTCGAGGAGAAACAGATACGCAGTATTTT
v_call: TRBV18
clone_size: .
d_call: .
j_call: TRBJ2-3

cdr3_aa: CASSVRQDYNSPLHF
cdr3_nt: TGTGCCAGCAGCGTAAGGCAGGACTATAATTCACCCCTCCACTTT
v_call: TRBV9
clone_size: .
d_call: .
j_call: TRBJ1-6

cdr3_aa: CASSQDLLGWEGEKLFF
cdr3_nt: TGTGCCAGCAGCCAAGATCTCTTAGGGTGGGAGGGTGAAAAACTGTTTTTT
v_call: TRBV3-1/TRBV3-2
clone_size: .
d_call: .
j_call: TRBJ1-4

cdr3_aa: CASSLTGLGGYTF
cdr3_nt: TGTGCCAGCAGCTTAACAGGGCTGGGTGGCTACACCTTC
v_call: TRBV7-2
clone_size: .
d_call: .
j_call: TRBJ1-2

cdr3_aa: CASSRTGGFEKLFF
cdr3_nt: TGTGCCAGCAGCCGGACAGGGGGCTTTGAAAAACTGTTTTTT
v_call: TRBV7-2
clone_size: .
d_call: TRBD1
j_call: TRBJ1-4

cdr3_aa: CASSFQGGSSYNEQFF
cdr3_nt: TGCGCCAGCAGCTTCCAAGGGGGTTCCTCCTACAATGAGCAGTTCTTC
v_call: TRBV5-1
clone_size: .
d_call: .
j_call: TRBJ2-1